This T cell receptor beta chain comes out of a study of control samples from healthy donors and cancer patients. TCRdb keeps only in-frame clones here, not all; method: immunoSEQ multiplex PCR. This table has some 130,000 clones, roughly 91% appearing once. The CDR3 is made up of 14 amino acids. Germline CDR1 MNHEY, CDR2 SVGAGI. The V gene end was trimmed by 6 bases and the J gene end by 6 bases; junction bases not matched to a gene: 9. The sample was PBMCs. The TCR comes from a man between 50 and 59 years old with head and neck cancer. V is TRBV6-5 and J is TRBJ1-2; 8 nucleotides align to TRBD1. The CDR3 region is CASRRGQGGDGYTF. CDR3 sequence (DNA): TGTGCCAGCAGGCGAGGACAGGGTGGGGATGGCTACACCTTC.